This TCR beta chain was obtained from a study of T cell repertoires in cytomegalovirus infection. Study in general: Use of recently identified HLA-C-restricted and well-studied HLA-B-restricted CMV epitopes was part of the study. In public TCR beta signatures, there were indications of both CMV infection and matching HLA type.

TCRdb re-analysed the reads in MiXCR, keeping a single row per CDR3 protein. The repertoire holds roughly 800,000 distinct CDR3 sequences, with 25% to 30% as singletons. As to this clonotype: Its antigen is still unknown.

General study points: In two of eight donors, the top clonotype was HLA-C-restricted CMV-specific. Accumulated public TCR beta family frequency recognized individuals carrying CMV together with the relevant HLA.

CDR3 length: 13 amino acids. In germline, CDR1 is LNHDA, CDR2 SQIVND (reference sequence). J gave up 5 bases and V 10 bases, and 9 bases lay outside the gene matches. The input for sequencing was cultured CD8+ T cells from PBMCs, taken from culture after CMV antigen stimulation. The receptor was isolated from a human donor in good health (CMV status not recorded). Some clones in this sample may be carry-over from other donors' samples. V gene TRBV19 combines with J gene TRBJ1-2; 8 bases are shared with TRBD1. CDR3 nucleotide sequence: TGTGCCACCGAGCCGAGACAGGGGTATGGCTACACCTTC. Translating gives CATEPRQGYGYTF.